Each of the 30 T cell receptor beta chains below was sequenced from the same sample in a study of shared clonotypes between healthy human individuals. Naive-designated CD8 cells lacked CD45RO, were positively enriched for CCR7, and omitted terminally differentiated effector memory CD45RA+ cells. The method was immunoSEQ multiplex PCR; TCRdb's version includes in-frame clones alone and lacks a portion of them. The top ten clones hold less than 1.5% of a sample with about 1,800,000 clones, roughly 95% of them seen once. Sequencing used naive CD8+ T cells sorted from blood. The receptors shown here come from a man younger than 35 in good health.

The V and J genes are TRBV6-1 and TRBJ2-1; D not certain. The germline V gene encodes CDR1 MNHNS and CDR2 SASEGT. The CDR3 extends over 13 amino acids. V gave up 2 bases and J gave up 4 bases, with 6 bases separating them. CDR3 in amino acids: CASSELGYNEQFF. As DNA, the CDR3 is TGTGCCAGCAGTGAACTGGGGTACAATGAGCAGTTCTTC.

The chain recombines TRBV10-1 with TRBJ2-1; 7 bases match TRBD1. V lost 2 bases to trimming and J lost 2 bases; unmatched junction nucleotides: 3. The CDR3 spans 15 residues. Germline CDR1 reads WNHNN; CDR2 reads SYGVQD (reference sequence). The CDR3 is CASSEDRATYNEQFF. The CDR3 nucleotides are TGCGCCAGCAGTGAGGACAGGGCAACCTACAATGAGCAGTTCTTC.

J is TRBJ1-1 and V is TRBV6-5; D ambiguous. Germline V CDR1 and CDR2: MNHEY, SVGAGI. With 8 bases removed from V and 1 base from J, the gap between germline ends came to 5 bases. This CDR3 is built from 11 residues. The CDR3 is CASVENTEAFF. The CDR3, as DNA: TGTGCCAGCGTGGAGAACACTGAAGCTTTCTTT.

The chain uses TRBV28 and TRBJ2-5; possible D gene TRBD1, 7 bases. Trimming took off 6 bases at V and 2 bases at J, with 16 bases between the two ends. Germline lookup yields CDR1 MDHEN and CDR2 SYDVKM. The CDR3 has 15 residues. The CDR3 nucleotides are TGTGCCAGCAGCCCCCGGACAGGACTACAAGAGACCCAGTACTTC. This codes for CASSPRTGLQETQYF.

The chain joins TRBV27 to TRBJ2-5; 7 bases fit TRBD1. The V gene's germline CDR1 is MNHEY and CDR2 SMNVEV (reference sequence). The trim removed 5 bases at V and 1 base at J, leaving 10 bases unmatched. The CDR3 runs to 16 residues. The CDR3 loop reads CASSPWVGTVQETQYF. In nucleotides, the CDR3 is TGTGCCAGCAGTCCCTGGGTTGGGACAGTCCAAGAGACCCAGTACTTC.

This clone was observed once. The V call is TRBV27, the J call TRBJ1-1, with D maybe TRBD1 (5 bases). The CDR3 runs 15 residues. Trimming left V 1 base short and J 1 base short, with 10 bases between. CDR1 MNHEY and CDR2 SMNVEV come from the germline V gene (reference sequence). The CDR3 reads CASSLYRGSNTEAFF. The CDR3 region has the DNA TGTGCCAGCAGTTTATATAGGGGATCGAACACTGAAGCTTTCTTT.

The chain links TRBV7-8 to TRBJ1-4; D remains unclear. Deletions cut 1 base from V and 8 bases from J, with 11 bases between. From germline, CDR1 is SGHVS and CDR2 FQNEAQ. The CDR3 spans 14 residues. CDR3 amino acids: CASSLGTIPEKLFF. The CDR3 DNA reads as TGTGCCAGCAGCTTAGGGACGATTCCAGAAAAACTGTTTTTT.

J is TRBJ2-7 and V is TRBV7-9; maybe TRBD1 (6 bases). Germline assignment: CDR1 SEHNR and CDR2 FQNEAQ (reference sequence). Trimming stripped 5 bases from V and 0 bases from J, with 14 bases between. The CDR3 spans 15 residues. For the CDR3, the DNA is TGTGCCAGCAGCCAAGCACAGGGAAACTCCTACGAGCAGTACTTC. Translation gives CASSQAQGNSYEQYF. Looking up the rest from reference TRBV7-9 and TRBJ2-7 gives the full variable domain: DTGVSQNPRHKITKRGQNVTFRCDPISEHNRLYWYRQTLGQGPEFLTYFQNEAQLEKSRLLSDRFSAERPKGSFSTLEIQRTEQGDSAMYLCASSQAQGNSYEQYFGPGTRLTVT.

The chain's CDR3 is CASSQVIFSGGNTIYF. The CDR3, as DNA: TGTGCCAGCAGCCAAGTCATCTTTTCCGGGGGAAACACCATATATTTT. This chain joins TRBV14 and TRBJ1-3; D ambiguous. CDR1 and CDR2 from the germline V gene are SGHDN and FVKESK. V shed 1 base and J shed 4 bases, with 14 bases lying between them. The CDR3 covers 16 residues.

This clone was seen once. The rearrangement links TRBV7-9 to TRBJ2-7, with D tentatively TRBD1 (6 bases). Germline assignment: CDR1 SEHNR and CDR2 FQNEAQ (reference sequence). The V end was cut by 1 base, the J end by 4 bases, with 11 bases between. The CDR3 sequence is 14 residues long. Here the CDR3 reads CASSLDRTEYEQYF. For the CDR3, the DNA is TGTGCCAGCAGCTTAGATAGGACAGAGTACGAGCAGTACTTC.

The chain employs TRBV6-5 and TRBJ1-1; D gene ambiguous. Between the trimmed V and J ends, which lost 2 bases and 6 bases, there was a span of 13 bases. The CDR3 spans 14 residues. Germline CDR1 and CDR2: MNHEY and SVGAGI. The CDR3 region is CASSYLDVNSEAFF. DNA for the CDR3: TGTGCCAGCAGTTACCTCGATGTAAACTCTGAAGCTTTCTTT.

This chain uses TRBV11-2 with TRBJ2-7, with a tentative D call TRBD2 (6 bases). The germline gives CDR1 SGHAT, CDR2 FQNNGV. V was clipped by 4 bases and J by 7 bases, with 20 bases between them. The CDR3 covers 15 residues. The CDR3 reads CASSSIGVTGREQYF. The DNA of the CDR3 is TGTGCCAGCAGCTCGATTGGGGTTACGGGGAGGGAGCAGTACTTC.

This rearrangement joins TRBV27 to TRBJ1-1, with TRBD1 identical over 7 bases. The CDR3 totals 15 residues. V lost 6 bases to trimming and J lost 7 bases; unmatched junction nucleotides: 14. Germline loops: CDR1 MNHEY, CDR2 SMNVEV (reference sequence). This chain's CDR3 is CASSPMWLTGLEAFF. The CDR3 DNA is TGTGCCAGCAGCCCTATGTGGCTGACAGGGCTTGAAGCTTTCTTT.

This rearrangement joins TRBV6-1 to TRBJ2-7, with D possibly TRBD2 on 6 matching bases. Germline V gene sequence: CDR1 MNHNS, CDR2 SASEGT. V gave up 11 bases and J gave up 0 bases, with 14 bases separating them. The CDR3 totals 13 residues. CDR3 coding DNA: TGTGCCTCGGAGGGGTCCCCCTCCTACGAGCAGTACTTC. Translation gives CASEGSPSYEQYF.

The V and J genes are TRBV7-9 and TRBJ1-6; 8 bases align to TRBD1. This CDR3 region has 19 residues. Per germline, CDR1 SEHNR and CDR2 FQNEAQ (reference sequence). With 2 bases clipped from V and 2 bases from J, the junction kept 11 bases outside the gene matches. DNA of the CDR3: TGTGCCAGCAGCTTATCAGGACAGGGATATCTCGCCTATAATTCACCCCTCCACTTT. Translating gives CASSLSGQGYLAYNSPLHF.

V usage is TRBV6-1 and J usage is TRBJ1-1; 8 bases are a match to TRBD1. The CDR3 contains 15 residues. Germline V CDR1 and CDR2: MNHNS, SASEGT. The ends lost 5 bases at V and 1 base at J; junction bases unmatched: 6. CDR3 nucleotides: TGTGCCAGCAGTAAACGACAGGGGACGAACACTGAAGCTTTCTTT. It yields the protein CASSKRQGTNTEAFF.

This sequence joins TRBV5-1 and TRBJ2-7; 8 bases are shared with TRBD1. CDR1 and CDR2 from the germline V gene are SGHRS and YFSETQ. V dropped 0 bases and J dropped 2; count of bases not matched to a gene: 10. The CDR3 length is 17 residues. The CDR3 is CASSLEAGGRYTYEQYF. The CDR3 coding sequence is TGCGCCAGCAGCTTGGAGGCAGGGGGCAGATATACCTACGAGCAGTACTTC.

The V call is TRBV19, the J call TRBJ1-2; possibly TRBD1 for D (6 bases). The CDR3 is made up of 15 amino acids. Germline CDR1 is LNHDA and CDR2 is SQIVND (reference sequence). Trimming stripped 9 bases from V and 0 bases from J, with 17 bases between. The DNA of the CDR3 is TGTGCCAGCCGTACAGGGTTCTCAACTAACTATGGCTACACCTTC. This gives the protein CASRTGFSTNYGYTF. The entire variable domain, with the rest obtained from reference TRBV19 and TRBJ1-2, is as follows: DGGITQSPKYLFRKEGQNVTLSCEQNLNHDAMYWYRQDPGQGLRLIYYSQIVNDFQKGDIAEGYSVSREKKESFPLTVTSAQKNPTAFYLCASRTGFSTNYGYTFGSGTRLTVV.

This rearrangement joins TRBV7-3 to TRBJ2-4; D ambiguous. This CDR3 contains 13 residues. CDR1 and CDR2 (germline): SGHTA, FQGTGA. V was cut by 5 bases and J by 8 bases, with 13 bases left in between. In DNA form, the CDR3 reads TGTGCCAGCAGCCATACCAGCCTGGACATTCAGTACTTC. Translating it yields CASSHTSLDIQYF.

Regarding this clone: This specimen includes other DNA sequences encoding the same CDR3. This chain joins TRBV27 and TRBJ1-2; TRBD1 agrees at 8 bases. After removal of 4 bases from V and 6 bases from J, the junction contained 4 bases not matched to a gene. Germline assignment: CDR1 MNHEY and CDR2 SMNVEV (reference sequence). The CDR3 loop spans 13 amino acids. The CDR3 region has the DNA TGTGCCAGCAGTTCCATGACAGGGGATGGCTACACCTTC. This codes for CASSSMTGDGYTF.

This chain links TRBV6-1 with TRBJ2-1, with TRBD1 matching 8 bases. With V trimmed by 1 base and J by 14 bases, 4 bases remained unmatched. Germline V gene lookup returns CDR1 MNHNS and CDR2 SASEGT. The CDR3 has 12 residues. Written as DNA, the CDR3 is TGTGCCAGCAGTGAAGGTGTGACAGGGGAGTTCTTC. Translation: CASSEGVTGEFF.

The chain is built from TRBV30 and TRBJ2-1; TRBD2 is a possible D gene (6 bases). This CDR3 region has 13 residues. V shed 0 bases and J shed 5 bases, with 8 bases lying between them. CDR1 is GTSNPN and CDR2 is SVGIG in the germline V gene (reference sequence). CDR3 sequence (DNA): TGTGCCTGGAGTGTAGGCGGGAACAATGAGCAGTTCTTC. Residues: CAWSVGGNNEQFF.

The chain combines TRBV10-3 with TRBJ2-7; TRBD1 might be the D (5 bases). The V gene lost 6 bases and the J gene lost 4 bases, with 10 bases spanning the gap. Germline values: CDR1 ENHRY, CDR2 SYGVKD. The CDR3 covers 12 residues. The CDR3 region is CAISDDRYEQYF. The CDR3 nucleotides are TGTGCCATCAGCGACGACAGATACGAGCAGTACTTC.

This chain uses TRBV7-2 with TRBJ2-1; a weak D match, TRBD1 (5 bases). V was pared by 1 base and J by 1 base, with 8 bases between. CDR3 length equals 15 residues. Germline V lookup: CDR1 SGHTA, CDR2 FQGNSA. The DNA for the CDR3 is TGTGCCAGCAGCTTAGAGGGGTTTTCCTACAATGAGCAGTTCTTC. Its translation: CASSLEGFSYNEQFF.

The chain employs TRBV7-9 and TRBJ2-5; D unclear. Germline assignment: CDR1 SEHNR and CDR2 FQNEAQ (reference sequence). The V end was cut by 1 base, the J end by 1 base, with 13 bases between. This CDR3 region has 16 residues. Here the CDR3 reads CASSLEAVFLQETQYF. The CDR3, as DNA: TGTGCCAGCAGCTTAGAGGCAGTCTTCCTCCAAGAGACCCAGTACTTC.

On this clone: One end of the junction does not line up with germline, which may come from a read error. The chain recombines TRBV6-5 with TRBJ1-2; perhaps TRBD1 as D (6 bases). Germline CDR1 is MNHEY and CDR2 is SVGAGI. CDR3 length: 16 amino acids. The CDR3 region has the DNA TGTGCCAGCAGCTACTCCGTCACAGGGCTAGACTATGGCTACACCTTC. This translates into CASSYSVTGLDYGYTF.

This chain links TRBV5-1 with TRBJ2-3; TRBD1 matches at 7 bases. The CDR3 is made up of 19 amino acids. The V segment lost 0 bases and the J segment 0 bases; nucleotides outside the gene matches: 13. The germline gives CDR1 SGHRS, CDR2 YFSETQ. The chain's CDR3 is CASSLAGRGSRTSTDTQYF. CDR3 nucleotide sequence: TGCGCCAGCAGCTTGGCCGGCAGGGGGTCGAGAACTAGCACAGATACGCAGTATTTT.

The chain has TRBV28 and TRBJ2-1; 7 bases fit TRBD1. The CDR3 runs 15 residues. Unmatched junction bases numbered 5, after V lost 5 bases and J lost 1 base. Germline V CDR1 and CDR2: MDHEN, SYDVKM. Here the CDR3 DNA reads TGTGCCAGCAGTAACTACAGGGGTTCCTACAATGAGCAGTTCTTC. Encoded protein: CASSNYRGSYNEQFF.

This clone showed up just once. V and J are TRBV28 and TRBJ2-2; 7 bases match TRBD1. This CDR3 comprises 16 residues. CDR1 is MDHEN, CDR2 SYDVKM, per germline. V dropped 5 bases and J dropped 4; count of bases not matched to a gene: 10. CDR3 residues: CASSPDRVEATGELFF. Here the CDR3 DNA reads TGTGCCAGCAGTCCAGACAGGGTGGAGGCCACCGGGGAGCTGTTTTTT.

The chain recombines TRBV4-3 with TRBJ2-7; tentative D call: TRBD2 (5 bases). Germline-derived CDR1 and CDR2 are LGHNA and YSLEER. The length of the CDR3 is 12 residues. V lost 3 bases and J lost 4, with 7 bases in between. The CDR3, as DNA: TGCGCCAGCAGCCAGAGCGGATACGAGCAGTACTTC. Encoded protein: CASSQSGYEQYF.